This entry is about one T cell receptor beta chain. TCRdb keeps only in-frame clones here, not all; method: immunoSEQ multiplex PCR. The sample shows some 320,000 clones, roughly nine tenths of them seen only once. The CDR3 extends over 15 amino acids. The germline CDR1 and CDR2 sequences are MGHRA and YSYEKL. V was pared by 0 bases and J by 4 bases, with 10 bases between. The sample originates from a study of blood T cell repertoires in COVID-19. Study summary: The cDNA or gDNA used as material had been derived from T cells, B-cell-depleted T cells, or PBMCs.

The Seattle patients, enrolled during active infection, were followed longitudinally. This sequence was found in a woman between 25 and 40 years old with COVID-19, enrolled during active disease. Sequencing used peripheral blood. This rearrangement joins TRBV4-1 to TRBJ1-5; TRBD1 is a possible D gene (5 bases). The CDR3: CASSQDDSQNQPQHF. The DNA for the CDR3 is TGCGCCAGCAGCCAAGATGACAGCCAGAATCAGCCCCAGCATTTT.